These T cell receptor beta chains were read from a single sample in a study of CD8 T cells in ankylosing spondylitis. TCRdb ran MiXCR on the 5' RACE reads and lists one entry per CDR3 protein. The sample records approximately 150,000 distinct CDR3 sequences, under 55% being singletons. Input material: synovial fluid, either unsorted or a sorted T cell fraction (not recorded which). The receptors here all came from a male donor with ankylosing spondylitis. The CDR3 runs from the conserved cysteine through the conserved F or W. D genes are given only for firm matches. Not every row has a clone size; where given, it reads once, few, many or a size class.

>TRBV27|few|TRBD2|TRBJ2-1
TGTGCCAGCAGTTTAGGGACTAGCGGGACTTACAATGAGCAGTTCTTC
CASSLGTSGTYNEQFF
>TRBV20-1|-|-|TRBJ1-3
TGCAGTGCTCGACGGACAGAGGCAATTGGAAACACCATATATTTT
CSARRTEAIGNTIYF
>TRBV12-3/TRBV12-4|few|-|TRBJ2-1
TGTGCCAGCAGCCCCCGTTCGACTAGTTTGGAGTTCTTC
CASSPRSTSLEFF
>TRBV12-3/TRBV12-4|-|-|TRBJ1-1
TGTGCCAGCAGCGAGGGGCCCACTGAAGCTTTCTTT
CASSEGPTEAFF
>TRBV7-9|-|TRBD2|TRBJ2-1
TGTGCCAGCAGCTCAAGACTAGCGGAGAACAATGAGCAGTTCTTC
CASSSRLAENNEQFF
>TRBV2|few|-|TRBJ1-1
TGTGCCAGCAGGGACAGTGCCATGAACACTGAAGCTTTCTTT
CASRDSAMNTEAFF
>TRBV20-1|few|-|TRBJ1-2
TGCAGAACGGGGTACAGTGGCTACACCTTC
CRTGYSGYTF
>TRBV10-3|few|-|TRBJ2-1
TGTGCCATCAGTGAGTTTCGCTCGATAACCAATGAGCAGTTCTTC
CAISEFRSITNEQFF
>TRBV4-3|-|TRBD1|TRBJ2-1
TGCGCCAGCAGCCAGTATTCAGGGGGAAATGAGCAGTTCTTC
CASSQYSGGNEQFF
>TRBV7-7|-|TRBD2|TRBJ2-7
TGTGCCAGCAGCTTAGTGGCGGGGGACGATAGAAAGTACTTC
CASSLVAGDDRKYF
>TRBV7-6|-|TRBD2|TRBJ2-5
TGTGCCAGCAGCTTAGATGGGACTAGCGCCCAAGAGACCCAGTACTTC
CASSLDGTSAQETQYF
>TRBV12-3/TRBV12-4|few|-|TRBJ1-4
TGTGCCAGCAGTTCCCCGGGGAGGGCAGGCCCCAAATATAATAGAGAAAAACTGTTTTTT
CASSSPGRAGPKYNREKLFF
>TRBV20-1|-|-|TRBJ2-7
TGCAGTGCTAGAGATCCCCGGACAGTAGCCATCTACGAGCAGTACTTC
CSARDPRTVAIYEQYF
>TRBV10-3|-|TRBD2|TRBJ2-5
TGTGCCATCAGTGAGTCGACTCTGGACTTGCGGGGGGCTTTCCAAGAGACCCAGTACTTC
CAISESTLDLRGAFQETQYF
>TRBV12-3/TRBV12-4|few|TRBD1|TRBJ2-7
TGTGCCAGCAGTTTCTGGGACAGGGAGATAGGCGAGCAGTACTTC
CASSFWDREIGEQYF
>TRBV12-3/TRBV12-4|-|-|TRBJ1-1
TGTGCCAGCAGAATGCGGGGCGGCGTCGAGACTGAAGCTTTCTTT
CASRMRGGVETEAFF
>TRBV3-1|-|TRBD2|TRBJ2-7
TGTGCCAGCAGCCTTCATAGCGGGTTCGACGAGCAGTACTTC
CASSLHSGFDEQYF
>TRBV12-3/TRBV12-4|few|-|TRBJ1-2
TGTGCCAGCAGTCCGACACAGAACTATGGCTACACCTTC
CASSPTQNYGYTF
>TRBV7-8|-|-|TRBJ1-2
TGTGCCAGCAGCTTAGATCAGAGGGGACGAATCTATGGCTACACCTTC
CASSLDQRGRIYGYTF
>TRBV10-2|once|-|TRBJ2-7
TGCGCCAGCATGGGGGCAAGAACCTACGAGCAGTACTTC
CASMGARTYEQYF
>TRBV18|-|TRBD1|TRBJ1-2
TGTGCCAGCTCACCCCCCGGTGGACAGGCACTCTATGGCTACACCTTC
CASSPPGGQALYGYTF
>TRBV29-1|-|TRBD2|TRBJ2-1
TGCAGCGTCCCACTAGCGGGAGCCGGCAATGAGCAGTTCTTC
CSVPLAGAGNEQFF
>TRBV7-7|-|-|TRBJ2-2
TGTGCCAGCAGCTTAGGCGGGTGGACTACGAACACCGGGGAGCTGTTTTTT
CASSLGGWTTNTGELFF
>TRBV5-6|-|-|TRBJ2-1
TGTGCCAGCAGCTTGGCGGTTGCCTCCTACAATGAGCAGTTCTTC
CASSLAVASYNEQFF
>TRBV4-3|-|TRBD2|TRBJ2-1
TGCGCCAGCAGCCAAGATCGGCCTAGCGGGAGCGATGAGCAGTTCTTC
CASSQDRPSGSDEQFF
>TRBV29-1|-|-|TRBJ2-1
TGCAGCGTTGAGTTAGTTAGGAATGAGCAGTTCTTC
CSVELVRNEQFF
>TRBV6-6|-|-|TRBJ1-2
TGTGCCAGCAGTTGTGAGATCTATGGCTACACCTTC
CASSCEIYGYTF
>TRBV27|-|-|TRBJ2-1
TGTGCCAGCACTTGGATTTCTAACAGCAATGAGCAGTTCTTC
CASTWISNSNEQFF
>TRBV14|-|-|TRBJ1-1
TGTGCCAGCAGCCAGGGAAGGGCGGGCGACACCAAAGAAGCTTTCTTT
CASSQGRAGDTKEAFF
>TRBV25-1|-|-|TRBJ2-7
TGTGCCAGCAGTGAATTCGGGTTCGACTACGAGCAGTACTTC
CASSEFGFDYEQYF
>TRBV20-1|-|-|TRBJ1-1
TGCAGTGCTAGAGTACACCCTTTTGAAGCTTTCTTT
CSARVHPFEAFF
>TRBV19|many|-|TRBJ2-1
TGTGCCAGTAGTATTCTGGGGAGCTCCTACAATGAGCAGTTCTTC
CASSILGSSYNEQFF
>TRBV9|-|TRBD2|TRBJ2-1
TGTGCCAGCAGCTCCTGGCCCGGGACTAGCGGGAGACCGTACAATGAGCAGTTCTTC
CASSSWPGTSGRPYNEQFF
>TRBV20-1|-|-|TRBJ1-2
TGCAGTGCTAGTGCAGGGTTGGGGGCTCAATATGGCTACACCTTC
CSASAGLGAQYGYTF
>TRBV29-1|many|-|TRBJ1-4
TGCAGCGTTGGGGGGTTCGGAACTAATGAAAAACTGTTTTTT
CSVGGFGTNEKLFF
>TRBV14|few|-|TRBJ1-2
TGTGCCAGCAGCCAACTGGATCCCGGCTACACCTTC
CASSQLDPGYTF
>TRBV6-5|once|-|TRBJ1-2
TGTGCCAGCAGTACCATCTTGGGGGGCTACACCTTC
CASSTILGGYTF
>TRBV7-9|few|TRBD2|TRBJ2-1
TGTGCCAGCAGCTCGACTAGCGGGGACTCCTACAATGAGCAGTTCTTC
CASSSTSGDSYNEQFF
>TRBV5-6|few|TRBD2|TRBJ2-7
TGTGCCAGCAGCGCCGGGACTAGCGGGAGGGCCGCGACCTACGAGCAGTACTTC
CASSAGTSGRAATYEQYF
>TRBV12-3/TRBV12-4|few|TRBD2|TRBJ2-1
TGTGCCAGCAACGAACCCGGGGGGAAAAATGAGCAGTTCTTC
CASNEPGGKNEQFF
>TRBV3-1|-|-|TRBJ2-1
TGTGCCAGCAGCCAAGTCTGGAGCTCCTACAATGAGCAGTTCTTC
CASSQVWSSYNEQFF
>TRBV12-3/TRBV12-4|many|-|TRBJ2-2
TGTGCCAGCAGTTTTCTGGGGGCGGGCACCGGGGAGCTGTTTTTT
CASSFLGAGTGELFF
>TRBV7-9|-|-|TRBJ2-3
TGTGCCAGCAGCTCCCCAGGGGTGCGAGATACGCAGTATTTT
CASSSPGVRDTQYF
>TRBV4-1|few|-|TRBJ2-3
TGCGCCAGCAGCCAAGTGTGGCGGCGAGCGCCGGATACGCAGTATTTT
CASSQVWRRAPDTQYF
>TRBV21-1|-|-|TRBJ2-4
TGTGCCAGCAGCAAAGAGGGGGGACGACCCAAAAACATTCAGTACTTC
CASSKEGGRPKNIQYF
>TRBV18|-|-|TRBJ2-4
TGTGCCAGCTCACCAGGAGAGGTTCCCCGGTTAGCCAAAAACATTCAGTACTTC
CASSPGEVPRLAKNIQYF
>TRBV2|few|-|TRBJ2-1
TGTGCCAGCCTCGGGTTTAGGAGCTCCTACAATGAGCAGTTCTTC
CASLGFRSSYNEQFF
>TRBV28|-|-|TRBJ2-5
TGTGCCAGCAGCACTAACGGCCGCTATGACAACCCTGGGTTGTACCAAGAGACCCAGTACTTC
CASSTNGRYDNPGLYQETQYF
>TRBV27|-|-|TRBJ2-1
TGTGCCAGCAATATACTTCCCCTCGGGAATGAGCAGTTCTTC
CASNILPLGNEQFF
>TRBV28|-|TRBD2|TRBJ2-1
TGTGCCAGCAGTAACCGGGACTACCTCTACAATGAGCAGTTCTTC
CASSNRDYLYNEQFF
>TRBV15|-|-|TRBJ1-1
TGTGCCACCAGCAGAGATCCCATGAACACTGAAGCTTTCTTT
CATSRDPMNTEAFF
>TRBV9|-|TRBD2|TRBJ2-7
TGTGCCAGCAGCGTTAGGACTAGCGGCCCCTACGAGCAGTACTTC
CASSVRTSGPYEQYF
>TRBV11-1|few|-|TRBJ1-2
TGTGCCAGCAGCTTAGCTGACCCGTCAGGGCACAATACTAACTATGGCTACACCTTC
CASSLADPSGHNTNYGYTF
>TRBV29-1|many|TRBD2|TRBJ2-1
TGCAGCGTCCCCGGACTAGCGGATTACAATGAGCAGTTCTTC
CSVPGLADYNEQFF
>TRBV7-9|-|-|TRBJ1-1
TGTGCCAGCAGACGTAAAGGGAGAGACACTGAAGCTTTCTTT
CASRRKGRDTEAFF